The entry below gives a single T cell receptor (beta chain) sequence along with its context. Its antigen is not known. The CDR3 has 15 amino acids. V was pared by 0 bases and J by 7 bases, with 15 bases between. CDR1 MNHEY and CDR2 SVGAGI come from the germline V gene. This sample was included in a study of T cell repertoires in cytomegalovirus infection. Background on the study: Recently identified HLA-C-restricted CMV epitopes and well-studied HLA-B-restricted CMV epitopes were used by the study.

TCRdb reprocessed the reads via MiXCR and lists one record per CDR3 protein. The table includes around 900,000 distinct CDR3 sequences, about 33% detected once. This receptor was identified in a human donor in good health (CMV status not recorded). Some clones in this sample may be carry-over from other donors' samples. This chain joins TRBV6-5 and TRBJ1-1; unclear D gene. The sample here was cultured CD8+ T cells from PBMCs, taken from culture after CMV antigen stimulation. The CDR3 sequence is CASSYSFRRVDEAFF. For the CDR3, the DNA is TGTGCCAGCAGTTACTCGTTCAGGAGGGTGGATGAAGCTTTCTTT.